This T cell receptor beta chain is drawn from a study of beta chain features in type 1 diabetes. Study-wide results and caveats: Among patients, naive, central memory and Treg TCRB repertoires appeared more similar than among healthy donors. In patients and controls equally, PCR might favor templates that are shorter.

Reverse transcription of all isolated RNA meant that expressed TCRB transcripts were sequenced. Method: immunoSEQ multiplex PCR; TCRdb's copy keeps in-frame clones and lacks some. The sample has 860,000 or so clones, roughly 15% seen once. Purity exceeded 98% in all sorted populations. Worth noting for this clone: The antigen is unknown.

The V segment lost 4 bases and the J segment 0 bases; nucleotides outside the gene matches: 2. Germline V CDR1 and CDR2: SGHRS, YFSETQ. The CDR3 is 15 residues long. J is TRBJ2-7 and V is TRBV5-1; 12 nucleotides line up with TRBD2. Source material: naive CD4+ T cells from blood. The source is a woman under 30 in good health. CDR3 region: CASSPTSGSSYEQYF. The CDR3 bases are TGCGCCAGCAGCCCGACTAGCGGGAGCTCCTACGAGCAGTACTTC.